This TCR beta chain stems from a study of T cell repertoires in cytomegalovirus infection. Study-level information: Recently identified HLA-C-restricted CMV epitopes were used, and well-studied HLA-B-restricted CMV epitopes were used as well. From public TCR beta signatures came an indication of both CMV infection and matching HLA type.

TCRdb reprocessed the reads with MiXCR, giving one entry per CDR3 protein. The profile shows a few hundred thousand distinct CDR3 sequences, about 40% of them singletons. Notes on this clonotype: Its antigen is unidentified.

CDR3 length: 13 amino acids. The V and J ends lost 4 bases and 4 bases respectively, with 10 bases between them. Germline V gives CDR1 SGHRS, CDR2 YFSETQ. Whole-study findings and limits: CMV carriers having the relevant HLA were flagged by cumulative public TCR beta family frequency. In two of eight donors, the top clonotype was HLA-C-restricted CMV-specific.

The sequences come from cultured PBMCs, collected from culture after CMV antigen stimulation. The TCR was taken from a human donor in good health (CMV status not recorded). Some clones in this sample may be carry-over from other donors' samples. The J gene is TRBJ2-3, the V gene TRBV5-1; tentatively, D is TRBD1 (6 bases). The CDR3 loop reads CASSPQGSDTQYF. As DNA, the CDR3 is TGCGCCAGCAGCCCACAGGGTTCAGATACGCAGTATTTT.